The 8 T cell receptor beta chains below come from one sample, sequenced in a study of T cell repertoires in ileal Crohn's disease. TCRdb's copy holds only in-frame clones and misses some; the assay was immunoSEQ multiplex PCR. The table shows approximately 27,000 clones, with roughly 78% occurring only once. The sequenced material came from ileal tissue. The receptors derive from an adult with Crohn's disease.

The rearrangement uses TRBV6-1 and TRBJ2-7, with TRBD2 matching over 8 bases. The germline CDR1 and CDR2 sequences are MNHNS and SASEGT. V gave up 4 bases and J gave up 1 base; unmatched junction bases: 6. CDR3 length equals 15 residues. The CDR3 region is CASSGDIAGSYEQYF. CDR3 bases: TGTGCCAGCAGTGGAGACATAGCGGGATCCTACGAGCAGTACTTC.

The V and J genes are TRBV19 and TRBJ2-7; 8 bases map to TRBD2. The CDR3 extends over 18 amino acids. The V segment lost 0 bases and the J segment 9 bases; nucleotides outside the gene matches: 19. Looked up from germline, CDR1 is LNHDA and CDR2 is SQIVND (reference sequence). The CDR3 bases are TGTGCCAGTAGTATAGATCGCACTAGCGGCATCGGGGAAACGGGGCAGTACTTC. Its translation: CASSIDRTSGIGETGQYF.

V gene TRBV7-9 combines with J gene TRBJ2-3, with TRBD2 matching 8 bases. CDR1 SEHNR and CDR2 FQNEAQ come from the germline V gene (reference sequence). The trim removed 5 bases at V and 5 bases at J, leaving 12 bases unmatched. The CDR3 has 16 residues. CDR3 in DNA: TGTGCCAGCAGCCCCGGACTAGCCAATCCGGGAGATACGCAGTATTTT. Its translation is CASSPGLANPGDTQYF.

The CDR3 reads CASGLGQQETQYF. For the CDR3, the DNA is TGTGCCAGCGGCCTGGGACAGCAAGAGACCCAGTACTTC. This chain uses TRBV27 with TRBJ2-5, with 7 bases aligning to TRBD1. Per the germline V gene, CDR1 is MNHEY and CDR2 is SMNVEV (reference sequence). The CDR3 loop spans 13 amino acids. V shed 8 bases and J 2 bases; nucleotides not matched to a gene: 5.

The gene calls are TRBV6-5 and TRBJ2-5; the match to TRBD2 covers 10 bases. Germline assignment: CDR1 MNHEY and CDR2 SVGAGI. There are 16 residues in the CDR3. V gave up 0 bases and J gave up 2 bases; unmatched junction bases: 3. This CDR3 reads CASSYSLAGAQETQYF. The CDR3 DNA reads as TGTGCCAGCAGTTACTCTCTAGCGGGGGCACAAGAGACCCAGTACTTC.

The chain joins TRBV5-1 to TRBJ2-2; 13 bases agree with TRBD2. The J segment lost 7 bases and the V segment lost 0 bases, leaving 6 bases of the junction unmatched. There are 17 residues in the CDR3. From germline, CDR1 is SGHRS and CDR2 YFSETQ. The CDR3, as DNA: TGCGCCAGCAGCTTGGCTACTAGCGGGGGGGCCGGCGGGGAGCTGTTTTTT. This encodes CASSLATSGGAGGELFF.

The rearrangement uses TRBV19 and TRBJ1-5, with 8 bases aligning to TRBD1. V trimming: 2 bases; J trimming: 4 bases; junction bases outside the gene matches: 4. The germline CDR1 and CDR2 sequences are LNHDA and SQIVND (reference sequence). The CDR3 runs 15 residues. In nucleotides, the CDR3 is TGTGCCAGTAGTATATCCTGGACAGGGAATCAGCCCCAGCATTTT. Its protein product is CASSISWTGNQPQHF.

The gene calls are TRBV5-1 and TRBJ2-7; 10 bases align to TRBD2. J was trimmed by 6 bases and V by 4 bases; bases with no gene match: 10. The germline gives CDR1 SGHRS, CDR2 YFSETQ. The length of the CDR3 is 15 residues. DNA of the CDR3: TGCGCCAGCAGCCCTGGGCTAGCGGGAGCGTCCGAGCAGTACTTC. Amino acids: CASSPGLAGASEQYF.